This TCR beta chain was captured in a study of blood T cell repertoires in COVID-19. Study-level information: Researchers got acute and convalescent COVID-19 samples from the United States, Italy and Spain. Sample material is recorded as cDNA or gDNA derived from T cells, B-cell-depleted T cells, or PBMCs.

This study enrolled people aged about 18 to 100 from about two dozen US geographic areas. As originally analysed: For nucleated cells, counts were estimated from reference gene primer amplification. Some clones are missing from TCRdb's copy, which holds only in-frame ones; the method was immunoSEQ multiplex PCR. That table furnishes V, J and clone size, whereas the DNA furnished D and trimming. Here the sample spans approximately 240,000 clones, around 90% being singletons. CDR3 length equals 12 residues. V was trimmed by 3 bases and J by 2 bases, leaving 5 bases between them. Concerning this clone itself: This CDR3 is also generated by other DNA sequences in the sample.

This sequence joins TRBV12-3 or TRBV12-4 and TRBJ2-7; D unresolved. Sequencing was carried out using PBMCs or T cells enriched from blood (not recorded which). The receptor comes from a woman in her 30s with acute COVID-19. The CDR3 bases are TGTGCCAGCAGTTTTGGGCCCTACGAGCAGTACTTC. Translated: CASSFGPYEQYF.